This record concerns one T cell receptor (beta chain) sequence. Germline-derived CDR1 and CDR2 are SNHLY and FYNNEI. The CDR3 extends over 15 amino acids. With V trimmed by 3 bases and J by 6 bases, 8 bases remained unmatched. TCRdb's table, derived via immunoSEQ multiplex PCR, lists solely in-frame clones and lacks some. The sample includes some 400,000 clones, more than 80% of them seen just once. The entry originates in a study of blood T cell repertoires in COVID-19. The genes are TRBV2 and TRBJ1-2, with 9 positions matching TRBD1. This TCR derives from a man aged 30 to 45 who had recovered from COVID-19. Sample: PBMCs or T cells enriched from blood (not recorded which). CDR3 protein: CASSDRGQGINGYTF. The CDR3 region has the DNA TGTGCCAGCAGTGATAGGGGACAGGGAATAAATGGCTACACCTTC.